The sequence of this TCR beta chain was determined in a study of T-cell memory formation after mild COVID-19. TCRdb reprocessed the 5' RACE reads via MiXCR and lists one record per CDR3 protein. The sample lists around 250,000 distinct CDR3 sequences; roughly 17% were seen once. The germline V and J ends were trimmed by 3 bases and 2 bases, with 12 bases remaining between them. Germline CDR1 and CDR2: DFQATT and SNEGSKA (reference sequence). This CDR3 comprises 14 residues. The clonotype comes from a man aged 18 to 29 who had mild COVID-19 (a few samples of this study predate the infection). Cell type and time point are not known. The chain recombines TRBV20-1 with TRBJ2-3; unclear D gene. Input material: PBMCs or a T cell subset sorted from them (not recorded which). The CDR3 spells CSARVVLHTDTQYF. The CDR3 DNA reads TGCAGTGCTAGGGTTGTCCTACACACAGATACGCAGTATTTT.